These 18 T cell receptor beta chains came from one sample sequenced in a study of T cells after yellow fever vaccination. Each CDR3 protein gets one entry after TCRdb re-called the 5' RACE reads with MiXCR. The top ten hold less than 0.55% of the sample, which has about 260,000 distinct CDR3 sequences, approximately 13% seen once. The sample consisted of CD4+ T cells sorted from PBMCs, taken 45 days after the yellow fever booster vaccination. These TCRs come from a man aged 30-40 years who received the YFV17D yellow fever vaccine.

This clonotype was observed a few times. The chain has TRBV5-4 and TRBJ2-1; the D call may be TRBD1 or TRBD2 (5 bases each). Looked up from germline, CDR1 is SGHNT and CDR2 is YYREEE (reference sequence). Trimming left V 0 bases short and J 1 base short, with 20 bases between. This CDR3 is 19 amino acids long. This chain's CDR3 is CASSLVFRGSRPSYNEQFF. CDR3 bases: TGTGCCAGCAGCTTGGTATTCCGGGGCAGTCGACCGTCCTACAATGAGCAGTTCTTC.

V is TRBV5-1 and J is TRBJ2-2; 7 nucleotides line up with TRBD2. This CDR3 has 14 residues. Germline V gives CDR1 SGHRS, CDR2 YFSETQ. The trim removed 7 bases at V and 2 bases at J, leaving 5 bases unmatched. CDR3 residues: CASAREDNTGELFF. CDR3 nucleotide sequence: TGCGCCAGCGCTCGGGAGGACAACACCGGGGAGCTGTTTTTT.

The chain's CDR3 is CASSLGGRREQFF. CDR3 coding DNA: TGTGCCAGCAGTTTAGGGGGGAGGCGTGAGCAGTTCTTC. V gene TRBV12-3 or TRBV12-4 combines with J gene TRBJ2-1; tentative D call: TRBD2 (6 bases). This CDR3 is built from 13 residues. The V end lost 1 base, the J end lost 9 bases, and 10 bases lay between the germline ends.

This clonotype has only a few counts. The DNA of the CDR3 is TGCAGTGCTCCGGACGCTACGGAAGCTTTCTTT. The encoded protein is CSAPDATEAFF. V and J are TRBV20-1 and TRBJ1-1; D not resolved. Trimming took off 5 bases at V and 8 bases at J, with 12 bases between the two ends. The germline V gene has CDR1 DFQATT and CDR2 SNEGSKA (reference sequence). This CDR3 region has 11 residues.

This clonotype came up a few times. The chain has TRBV12-3 or TRBV12-4 and TRBJ2-2; 11 nucleotides agree with TRBD2. CDR3 length: 15 residues. V gave up 7 bases and J gave up 6 bases; unmatched junction bases: 7. The CDR3 DNA reads as TGTGCCAGCACCTTTAGCGGGAGGGCCTCCGGGGAGCTGTTTTTT. Its translation is CASTFSGRASGELFF.

This clonotype was counted between two and nine times. CDR3 bases: TGCGCCAGAATAAGCCGGGAGCGGGAGGGTGCCTCCTACGAGCAGTACTTC. Translated, it gives CARISREREGASYEQYF. V is TRBV10-1 and J is TRBJ2-7; TRBD2 aligns across 10 bases. V shed 9 bases and J 0 bases; nucleotides not matched to a gene: 14. Looked up from germline, CDR1 is WNHNN and CDR2 is SYGVQD (reference sequence). The CDR3 sequence is 17 residues long.

V gene TRBV20-1 combines with J gene TRBJ1-2; weak D call: TRBD1 (5 bases). Trimming shortened V by 3 bases and J by 3 bases, and 8 bases separated the two germline ends. This CDR3 has 12 residues. Germline V gives CDR1 DFQATT, CDR2 SNEGSKA (reference sequence). The CDR3 sequence is CSASGTYYGYTF. CDR3 coding DNA: TGCAGTGCTAGCGGGACTTACTATGGCTACACCTTC.

This clonotype was counted between two and nine times. The gene calls are TRBV6-6 and TRBJ2-5; D remains unclear. The ends were cut back, 0 bases at V and 5 bases at J, with 7 bases in the middle. This CDR3 has 13 amino acids. The germline V gene has CDR1 MNHNY and CDR2 SVGAGI (reference sequence). CDR3 region: CASSYSSRETQYF. Written as DNA, the CDR3 is TGTGCCAGCAGTTACTCGAGTCGGGAGACCCAGTACTTC.

This clonotype was counted only a few times. V is TRBV10-3 and J is TRBJ2-3, with TRBD2 matching 9 bases. Germline V lookup: CDR1 ENHRY, CDR2 SYGVKD. V lost 6 bases to trimming and J lost 2 bases; unmatched junction nucleotides: 3. The CDR3 length is 14 residues. CDR3: CAIRRLADTDTQYF. The CDR3 DNA is TGTGCCATCAGAAGACTAGCGGACACAGATACGCAGTATTTT.

The table lists this clonotype with a few counts. The DNA for the CDR3 is TGCAGCGTTGTTCAGGGACGGAGCACAGATACGCAGTATTTT. Its protein product is CSVVQGRSTDTQYF. The chain combines TRBV29-1 with TRBJ2-3; D is possibly TRBD1 or TRBD2 (5 bases each). Trimming took 4 bases from V and 0 from J, leaving 11 bases between them. CDR1 and CDR2 (germline): SQVTM, ANQGSEA. CDR3 length: 14 amino acids.

This clonotype was counted only a few times. This rearrangement joins TRBV20-1 to TRBJ2-2; either TRBD1 or TRBD2 may fit D (5 bases each). V was clipped by 6 bases and J by 3 bases, with 14 bases between them. This CDR3 comprises 14 residues. The germline V gene encodes CDR1 DFQATT and CDR2 SNEGSKA (reference sequence). The CDR3 DNA is TGCAGTGCCGAGGGACCCCGTGACACCGGGGAGCTGTTTTTT. This gives the protein CSAEGPRDTGELFF.

This clonotype was seen a few times. The rearrangement uses TRBV20-1 and TRBJ2-1, with 10 bases aligning to TRBD2. There are 18 residues in the CDR3. Germline V gene data show CDR1 as DFQATT and CDR2 as SNEGSKA (reference sequence). Unmatched junction bases numbered 11, after V lost 0 bases and J lost 3 bases. In DNA, the CDR3 is TGCAGTGCTAGAGAAAGTTTTAGCAGCGGGAGGGACTACAATGAGCAGTTCTTC. This codes for CSARESFSSGRDYNEQFF.

The V and J genes are TRBV6-1 and TRBJ2-1; the D gene is possibly TRBD2 (5 bases). From germline, CDR1 is MNHNS and CDR2 SASEGT. This CDR3 has 15 amino acids. V was trimmed by 6 bases and J by 4 bases, leaving 16 bases between them. CDR3 sequence: CASRATSAGYNEQFF. CDR3 coding DNA: TGTGCCAGCAGAGCCACATCGGCGGGTTACAATGAGCAGTTCTTC.

This clonotype was picked up a small number of times. The CDR3 protein is CSASDLAENEQFF. As DNA, the CDR3 is TGCAGTGCCTCCGACTTAGCCGAAAATGAGCAGTTCTTC. This sequence joins TRBV20-1 and TRBJ2-1; D remains ambiguous. The CDR3 spans 13 residues. V lost 6 bases, J lost 7 bases, and 16 bases lay in between. CDR1 is DFQATT, CDR2 SNEGSKA, per germline (reference sequence).

The chain has TRBV7-9 and TRBJ2-5; unclear D gene. V was cut by 5 bases and J by 5 bases, with 9 bases left in between. CDR1 SEHNR and CDR2 FQNEAQ come from the germline V gene (reference sequence). This CDR3 contains 12 residues. The CDR3 region is CASSPHRETQYF. The CDR3 region has the DNA TGTGCCAGCAGCCCCCACCGGGAGACCCAGTACTTC.

This clonotype showed up just a few times. This sequence joins TRBV5-1 and TRBJ2-2, with TRBD2 matching over 7 bases. V lost 4 bases and J lost 4; bases outside the gene matches: 7. The CDR3 contains 15 residues. Germline-derived CDR1 and CDR2 are SGHRS and YFSETQ. The DNA for the CDR3 is TGCGCCAGCAGCCGACTAGCCCGGGGCACCGGGGAGCTGTTTTTT. Translating it yields CASSRLARGTGELFF. Drawing the rest from reference TRBV5-1 and TRBJ2-2, the complete variable domain is KAGVTQTPRYLIKTRGQQVTLSCSPISGHRSVSWYQQTPGQGLQFLFEYFSETQRNKGNFPGRFSGRQFSNSRSEMNVSTLELGDSALYLCASSRLARGTGELFFGEGSRLTVL.

This clonotype was picked up a small number of times. The chain combines TRBV5-6 with TRBJ2-5, with 11 nucleotides matching TRBD2. Trimming took 4 bases from V and 4 from J; bases not matched to a gene: 18. The germline gives CDR1 SGHDT, CDR2 YYEEEE. This CDR3 comprises 19 residues. The CDR3 coding sequence is TGTGCCAGCAGCCCCTGGTCACGGACTAGCGGGCCGGTAACAGAGACCCAGTACTTC. This codes for CASSPWSRTSGPVTETQYF. Drawing the rest from reference TRBV5-6 and TRBJ2-5, the complete variable domain is DAGVTQSPTHLIKTRGQQVTLRCSPKSGHDTVSWYQQALGQGPQFIFQYYEEEERQRGNFPDRFSGHQFPNYSSELNVNALLLGDSALYLCASSPWSRTSGPVTETQYFGPGTRLLVL.

This chain joins TRBV10-3 and TRBJ2-3; D remains unclear. The CDR3 sequence is 14 residues long. Germline V gives CDR1 ENHRY, CDR2 SYGVKD. V lost 0 bases, J lost 6 bases, and 10 bases lay in between. CDR3 sequence (DNA): TGTGCCATCAGTGAGTCAATGTCCCCGGATACGCAGTATTTT. The encoded protein is CAISESMSPDTQYF.